The 10 T cell receptor beta chains below come from one sample, sequenced in a study of blood T cell repertoires in COVID-19 (dated by TCRdb to the early 2020s). Preparation of the library involved the immunoSEQ multiplex PCR assay. TCRdb took this table from immuneACCESS and kept in-frame rearrangements with V and J called. Such tables lack part of the clones; where checked against another copy, unresolved V genes explain under half of the gap, and the rest is unexplained. The sample contains 65,000 to 70,000 clones, about 86% of them found a single time. The ten biggest clones cover about 4% of the sample. Sequenced material: peripheral blood. These receptors came from a man aged 50-59 years with acute or convalescent COVID-19.

The chain couples TRBV19 to TRBJ2-1, with TRBD2 matching over 9 bases. The junction had 8 bases not matched to a gene; V was cut back by 11 bases and J by 3 bases. The germline V gene has CDR1 LNHDA and CDR2 SQIVND (reference sequence). The CDR3 runs to 14 residues. CDR3 in DNA: TGTGCCTCGGGGGGCGGGAGGGGCTACAATGAGCAGTTCTTC. This codes for CASGGGRGYNEQFF.

V gene TRBV4-2 combines with J gene TRBJ2-3; 8 bases are a match to TRBD1. V dropped 6 bases and J dropped 3; count of bases not matched to a gene: 5. Germline V gene lookup returns CDR1 LGHNA and CDR2 YNFKEQ. CDR3 length: 14 amino acids. CDR3 protein: CASSPDRGTDTQYF. CDR3 sequence (DNA): TGTGCCAGCAGTCCTGACAGGGGTACAGATACGCAGTATTTT.

V usage is TRBV11-2 and J usage is TRBJ2-1, with D tentatively TRBD2 (6 bases). V lost 8 bases and J lost 6, with 17 bases in between. Germline V gene data show CDR1 as SGHAT and CDR2 as FQNNGV. This CDR3 has 14 residues. The CDR3 bases are TGTGCCAGCGCGGGGCAGGGAGAGTTCAATGAGCAGTTCTTC. Translation: CASAGQGEFNEQFF.

The V call is TRBV27, the J call TRBJ1-3, with 11 positions matching TRBD1. Per germline, CDR1 MNHEY and CDR2 SMNVEV (reference sequence). Losses at the gene ends were 5 bases for V and 4 bases for J; bases not matched to a gene: 7. The length of the CDR3 is 16 residues. DNA for the CDR3: TGTGCCAGCAGTGTCGGACAGGGGGCGCGAGGAAACACCATATATTTT. It yields the protein CASSVGQGARGNTIYF.

The chain combines TRBV27 with TRBJ2-7; the D gene is possibly TRBD2 (6 bases). V lost 6 bases, J lost 7 bases, and 25 bases lay in between. The CDR3 is 16 residues long. Germline V gene sequence: CDR1 MNHEY, CDR2 SMNVEV (reference sequence). CDR3 loop: CASSPPGASDVREQYF. CDR3 DNA: TGTGCCAGCAGCCCGCCGGGAGCGAGCGACGTAAGGGAGCAGTACTTC.

As to this clone: The same CDR3 can be traced to other DNA sequences in this sample. The chain recombines TRBV10-3 with TRBJ1-1; 9 bases agree with TRBD1. CDR3 length: 14 amino acids. From germline, CDR1 is ENHRY and CDR2 SYGVKD. J was trimmed by 2 bases and V by 6 bases; bases with no gene match: 4. The DNA for the CDR3 is TGTGCCATCAGCCCGACAGGGGGAAACACTGAAGCTTTCTTT. Encoded protein: CAISPTGGNTEAFF.

This clone came up a few times. V and J are TRBV7-5 and TRBJ2-2; the D call in the table, TRBD2, was not verified against the DNA. TRBV7-5 is annotated as a pseudogene. This CDR3 has 17 residues. In nucleotides, the CDR3 is TGTGCCAGAAGCCGGGCCGGGACTAGCGAGGGGGCCGGGGAGCTGTTTTTT. It encodes CARSRAGTSEGAGELFF.

V gene TRBV10-3 combines with J gene TRBJ1-6; 11 nucleotides align to TRBD1. Germline CDR1 and CDR2: ENHRY and SYGVKD. This CDR3 is 15 amino acids long. Losses at the gene ends were 6 bases for V and 7 bases for J; bases not matched to a gene: 5. CDR3 sequence: CAISTGQGANSPLHF. CDR3 bases: TGTGCCATCAGCACAGGACAGGGGGCCAATTCACCCCTCCACTTT.

This clone was seen more than once but under ten times. The CDR3 bases are TGTGCCGCCGGGACAGGGGGCAGCAATCAGCCCCAGCATTTT. It specifies CAAGTGGSNQPQHF. The gene calls are TRBV19 and TRBJ1-5, with 12 positions matching TRBD1. V shed 11 bases and J 1 base; nucleotides not matched to a gene: 3. The germline CDR1 and CDR2 sequences are LNHDA and SQIVND (reference sequence). CDR3 length equals 14 residues.

This clone was detected a few times. CDR3: CASSFSGGAHTQYF. The CDR3 region has the DNA TGTGCCAGCAGCTTTAGCGGGGGGGCGCATACGCAGTATTTT. The J gene is TRBJ2-3, the V gene TRBV13, with TRBD2 identical over 11 bases. V was clipped by 3 bases and J by 7 bases; unmatched bases: 3. The CDR3 spans 14 residues. Germline values: CDR1 PRHDT, CDR2 FYEKMQ (reference sequence).